This entry lists 21 T cell receptor beta chains sequenced from one sample in a study of metastatic and nonmetastatic thyroid tumors. TCRdb reanalyzed the PCR reads via MiXCR. The table lists approximately 38,000 clones, about 17% of them singletons. All patients were untreated before thyroid surgery. The sample consisted of tumor tissue. These receptor sequences come from a female donor with papillary thyroid cancer or a benign thyroid nodule (not recorded which). Some clones in this sample may be carry-over from other donors' samples.

The chain couples TRBV5-5 to TRBJ1-2; D not certain. The CDR3 contains 14 residues. V was cut by 2 bases and J by 2 bases, with 10 bases left in between. In germline, CDR1 is SGHKS, CDR2 YYEKEE (reference sequence). Here the CDR3 DNA reads TGTGCCAGCAGCTTAAGATCACAGAACTATGGCTACACCTTC. Its protein product is CASSLRSQNYGYTF. The variable domain in full, completed from reference TRBV5-5 and TRBJ1-2, reads DAGVTQSPTHLIKTRGQQVTLRCSPISGHKSVSWYQQVLGQGPQFIFQYYEKEERGRGNFPDRFSARQFPNYSSELNVNALLLGDSALYLCASSLRSQNYGYTFGSGTRLTVV.

In this sample, this clone turned up many times. CDR3 region: CATSSLPPTVSPYEQYF. CDR3 in DNA: TGTGCCACCAGCAGCTTACCCCCCACCGTAAGTCCCTACGAGCAGTACTTC. The V call is TRBV15, the J call TRBJ2-7; the D is unclear. CDR1 and CDR2 from the germline V gene are LNHNV and YYDKDF (reference sequence). Trimming removed 3 bases from V and 2 bases from J, with 20 bases in between. This CDR3 is 17 amino acids long.

This clone was seen ten or more times. This chain connects TRBV10-2 to TRBJ2-7; the match to TRBD1 covers 7 bases. J was trimmed by 1 base and V by 3 bases; bases with no gene match: 6. The CDR3 runs 15 residues. CDR1 WSHSY and CDR2 SAAADI come from the germline V gene. DNA of the CDR3: TGCGCCAGCAGTGACCTCGGGACAGCATCCTACGAGCAGTACTTC. Protein sequence: CASSDLGTASYEQYF.

The genes are TRBV19 and TRBJ1-5; D not certain. Per the germline V gene, CDR1 is LNHDA and CDR2 is SQIVND (reference sequence). V was shortened by 11 bases and J by 10 bases, with 24 bases between the two germline ends. This CDR3 comprises 14 residues. The CDR3 DNA reads TGTGCCTCTATGGGCGGCCGCGCCTGTCATCCCCAGCATTTT. Protein: CASMGGRACHPQHF.

The chain carries TRBV19 and TRBJ1-5, with 7 bases matching TRBD1. The V and J ends lost 8 bases and 0 bases, in that order; junction bases with no gene match: 4. The V gene's germline CDR1 is LNHDA and CDR2 SQIVND (reference sequence). The CDR3 sequence is 14 residues long. The CDR3 DNA reads TGTGCCAGTGACAGGGCTTATAGCAATCAGCCCCAGCATTTT. Its protein product is CASDRAYSNQPQHF.

This clone came up many times. The V and J genes are TRBV7-2 and TRBJ1-4, with TRBD1 identical over 11 bases. The CDR3 length is 17 residues. Germline V gene lookup returns CDR1 SGHTA and CDR2 FQGNSA. V lost 5 bases, J lost 7 bases, and 12 bases stayed unmatched. The CDR3 sequence: CASSRAGTGGVSEKLFF. The CDR3 nucleotides are TGTGCCAGCAGCCGCGCCGGGACAGGGGGGGTTAGTGAAAAACTGTTTTTT.

Ten or more counts support this clone. This sequence joins TRBV7-2 and TRBJ1-1; 11 positions agree with TRBD1. CDR3 length: 15 amino acids. V lost 5 bases and J lost 5; bases outside the gene matches: 7. In germline, CDR1 is SGHTA, CDR2 FQGNSA. The CDR3 DNA follows: TGTGCCAGCAGCCTACGATGGGACAGGGGGACTGAAGCTTTCTTT. As protein: CASSLRWDRGTEAFF. Looking up the rest from reference TRBV7-2 and TRBJ1-1 gives the full variable domain: GAGVSQSPSNKVTEKGKDVELRCDPISGHTALYWYRQSLGQGLEFLIYFQGNSAPDKSGLPSDRFSAERTGGSVSTLTIQRTQQEDSAVYLCASSLRWDRGTEAFFGQGTRLTVV.

The chain has TRBV28 and TRBJ2-7; perhaps TRBD1 as D (6 bases). The CDR3 contains 14 residues. Germline CDR1 reads MDHEN; CDR2 reads SYDVKM. V was pared by 7 bases and J by 4 bases, with 17 bases between. The CDR3 here is CASIRVDSTYEQYF. The CDR3 nucleotides read TGTGCCAGCATCCGAGTGGACAGTACGTACGAGCAGTACTTC.

This clone has at least ten counts. This rearrangement joins TRBV6-5 to TRBJ2-5; tentative D call: TRBD1 (6 bases). Trimming stripped 2 bases from V and 5 bases from J, with 18 bases between. In germline, CDR1 is MNHEY, CDR2 SVGAGI. The CDR3 length is 16 residues. CDR3 amino acids: CASSYGKQGRGETQYF. CDR3 DNA sequence: TGTGCCAGCAGTTACGGTAAACAGGGTCGAGGTGAGACCCAGTACTTC.

This clone was seen ten or more times. The chain carries TRBV29-1 and TRBJ2-7; TRBD2 agrees at 9 bases. V shed 5 bases and J 7 bases; nucleotides not matched to a gene: 12. Per the germline V gene, CDR1 is SQVTM and CDR2 is ANQGSEA. The CDR3 is 14 amino acids. This CDR3 reads CSVSFRAGGGEQYF. In nucleotides, the CDR3 is TGCAGCGTTAGTTTTAGGGCGGGAGGGGGTGAGCAGTACTTC.

The rearrangement uses TRBV20-1 and TRBJ1-5; no definite D call. The CDR3 extends over 15 amino acids. The germline V and J ends were trimmed by 0 bases and 6 bases, with 15 bases remaining between them. CDR1 DFQATT and CDR2 SNEGSKA come from the germline V gene (reference sequence). The CDR3 DNA sequence: TGCAGTGCTAGAGATTTACGCGCGGTGGGTCAGCCCCAGCATTTT. It codes for CSARDLRAVGQPQHF.

This clone was seen many times. The gene calls are TRBV24-1 and TRBJ2-1; 13 nucleotides align to TRBD2. J gave up 7 bases and V 5 bases, and 4 bases lay outside the gene matches. Per germline, CDR1 KGHDR and CDR2 SFDVKD. The CDR3 totals 15 residues. The DNA of the CDR3 is TGTGCCACCAGTGGAACTAGCGGGAGGGTGAATGAGCAGTTCTTC. This codes for CATSGTSGRVNEQFF.

This clone was counted ten times or more. CDR3 loop: CAWSVSGLRAKNIQYF. CDR3 bases: TGTGCCTGGAGTGTTTCAGGGTTGCGAGCCAAAAACATTCAGTACTTC. The chain recombines TRBV30 with TRBJ2-4, with TRBD1 as a possible D gene (5 bases). This CDR3 is built from 16 residues. Germline V gives CDR1 GTSNPN, CDR2 SVGIG (reference sequence). The V and J ends lost 0 bases and 0 bases respectively, with 12 bases between them.

This clone was counted many times. The genes are TRBV5-1 and TRBJ2-1; no firm D call. Trimming took 0 bases from V and 7 from J, leaving 11 bases between them. Germline CDR1 SGHRS, CDR2 YFSETQ. The CDR3 consists of 14 residues. Written as DNA, the CDR3 is TGCGCCAGCAGCTTGGATAGGGTGCAGAATGAGCAGTTCTTC. Translation gives CASSLDRVQNEQFF. The full variable domain, rest sourced from reference TRBV5-1 and TRBJ2-1, is KAGVTQTPRYLIKTRGQQVTLSCSPISGHRSVSWYQQTPGQGLQFLFEYFSETQRNKGNFPGRFSGRQFSNSRSEMNVSTLELGDSALYLCASSLDRVQNEQFFGPGTRLTVL.

The J gene is TRBJ1-1, the V gene TRBV7-2, with D possibly matching TRBD1 (6 bases). Deletions cut 3 bases from V and 4 bases from J, with 12 bases between. Germline values: CDR1 SGHTA, CDR2 FQGNSA. This CDR3 has 14 residues. DNA of the CDR3: TGTGCCAGCAGCTTTGGGGGGGGCGGCACTGAAGCTTTCTTT. Translated, it gives CASSFGGGGTEAFF.

There are many counts of this clone. The junction differs from germline at one of its ends, possibly a read error. The DNA for the CDR3 is TGTGCCAGCAGCCTGGGGGGGGGTGGCGAGACCCAGCACTTC. Its translation: CASSLGGGGETQHF. This chain joins TRBV3-1 and TRBJ2-5; 7 nucleotides agree with TRBD2. The CDR3 is 14 residues long. Germline V CDR1 and CDR2: LGHDT, YNNKEL (reference sequence).

The table lists this clone with many counts. The rearrangement links TRBV6-1 to TRBJ2-3, with D uncertain. The V end was cut by 0 bases, the J end by 4 bases, with 8 bases between. Germline V CDR1 and CDR2: MNHNS, SASEGT. This CDR3 contains 14 residues. CDR3 loop: CASSEASGADTQYF. The CDR3 DNA follows: TGTGCCAGCAGTGAAGCGTCCGGTGCAGATACGCAGTATTTT.

This clone was seen ten or more times. The J gene is TRBJ1-5, the V gene TRBV5-1; D possibly corresponds to TRBD1 (5 bases). CDR3 size: 14 residues. Trimming shortened V by 0 bases and J by 8 bases, and 12 bases separated the two germline ends. Germline assignment: CDR1 SGHRS and CDR2 YFSETQ. The CDR3 loop is CASSLGVGGEPQHF. CDR3 DNA sequence: TGCGCCAGCAGCTTGGGTGTCGGAGGGGAGCCCCAGCATTTT.

This clone was detected a few times. This chain links TRBV28 with TRBJ2-3; TRBD1 matches at 7 bases. Germline-derived CDR1 and CDR2 are MDHEN and SYDVKM. This CDR3 comprises 17 residues. Trimming cost V 5 bases and J 4 bases; bases outside gene matches: 15. Here the CDR3 reads CASSVSTGMGRPDTQYF. In DNA form, the CDR3 reads TGTGCCAGCAGTGTCTCGACAGGGATGGGTCGCCCAGATACGCAGTATTTT.

This clone was found a few times. The CDR3 DNA reads as TGCAGTGCTAGTGGCCGGGAGGCCGCCTACGAGCAGTACTTC. This encodes CSASGREAAYEQYF. J is TRBJ2-7 and V is TRBV20-1, with 7 bases lining up with TRBD2. V was pared by 3 bases and J by 2 bases, with 7 bases of the junction left unmatched. The CDR3 sequence is 14 residues long. Germline CDR1 and CDR2: DFQATT and SNEGSKA (reference sequence).

This clone was counted ten times or more. This chain links TRBV19 with TRBJ2-6; D perhaps matches TRBD1 (5 bases). The CDR3 sequence is 16 residues long. V was trimmed by 6 bases and J by 4 bases, leaving 16 bases between them. Per the germline V gene, CDR1 is LNHDA and CDR2 is SQIVND (reference sequence). The CDR3 is CASRSPGATGANVLTF. The DNA for the CDR3 is TGTGCCAGTAGATCCCCTGGGGCAACAGGGGCCAACGTCCTGACTTTC. Together with reference TRBV19 and TRBJ2-6, the CDR3 gives the full variable domain: DGGITQSPKYLFRKEGQNVTLSCEQNLNHDAMYWYRQDPGQGLRLIYYSQIVNDFQKGDIAEGYSVSREKKESFPLTVTSAQKNPTAFYLCASRSPGATGANVLTFGAGSRLTVL.